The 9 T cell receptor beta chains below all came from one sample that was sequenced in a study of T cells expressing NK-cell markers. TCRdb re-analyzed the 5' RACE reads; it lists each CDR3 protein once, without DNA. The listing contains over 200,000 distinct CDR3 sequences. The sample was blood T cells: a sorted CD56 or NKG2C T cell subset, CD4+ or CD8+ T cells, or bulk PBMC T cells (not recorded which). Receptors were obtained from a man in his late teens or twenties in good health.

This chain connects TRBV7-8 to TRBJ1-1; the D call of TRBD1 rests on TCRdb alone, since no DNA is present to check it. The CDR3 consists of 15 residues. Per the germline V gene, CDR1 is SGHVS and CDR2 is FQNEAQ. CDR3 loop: CASSLGTVRSTEAFF.

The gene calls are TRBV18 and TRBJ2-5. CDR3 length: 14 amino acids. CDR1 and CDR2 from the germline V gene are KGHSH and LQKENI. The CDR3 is CASSRQGRDETQYF.

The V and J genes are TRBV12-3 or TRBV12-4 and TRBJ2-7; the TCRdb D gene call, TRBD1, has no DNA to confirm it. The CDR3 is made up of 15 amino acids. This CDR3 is CASRAARGPSYEQYF.

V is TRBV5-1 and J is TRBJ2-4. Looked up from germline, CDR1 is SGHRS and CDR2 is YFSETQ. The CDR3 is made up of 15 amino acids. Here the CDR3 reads CASSPELLAKNIQYF.

The CDR3 sequence: CASSFARNQPQHF. The rearrangement links TRBV27 to TRBJ1-5. CDR3 length equals 13 residues. Germline lookup yields CDR1 MNHEY and CDR2 SMNVEV (reference sequence).

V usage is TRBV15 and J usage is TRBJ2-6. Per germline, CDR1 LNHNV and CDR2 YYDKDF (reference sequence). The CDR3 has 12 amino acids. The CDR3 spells CATSRGANVLTF.

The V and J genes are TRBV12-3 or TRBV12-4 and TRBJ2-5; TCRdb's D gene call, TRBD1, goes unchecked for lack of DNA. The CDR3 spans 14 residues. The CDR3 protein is CASSLLDSRETQYF.

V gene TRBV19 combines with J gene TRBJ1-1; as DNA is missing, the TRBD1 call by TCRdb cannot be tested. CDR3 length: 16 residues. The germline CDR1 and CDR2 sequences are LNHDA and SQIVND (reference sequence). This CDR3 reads CASSSYFGGANTEAFF.

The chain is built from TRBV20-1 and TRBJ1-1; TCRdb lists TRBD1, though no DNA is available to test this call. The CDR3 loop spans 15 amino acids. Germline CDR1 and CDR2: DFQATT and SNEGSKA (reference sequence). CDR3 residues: CSARPRDRMNTEAFF.